A single sample gave rise to the 9 T cell receptor beta chains below, sequenced in a study of cytomegalovirus exposure and HLA in healthy donors. The PCR made use of 60 Vbeta and 13 Jbeta primers. Only in-frame clones appear in the TCRdb table, and some are missing; sequencing was by immunoSEQ multiplex PCR. Here the sample spans about 160,000 clones, roughly 85% being singletons. The source material was PBMCs. The receptor set was obtained from a man younger than 35 in good health and CMV-seropositive.

The chain employs TRBV5-1 and TRBJ2-5; 7 bases fit TRBD1. V lost 0 bases, J lost 1 base, and 6 bases stayed unmatched. CDR1 and CDR2 (germline): SGHRS, YFSETQ. This CDR3 contains 16 residues. This CDR3 is CASSLAQGVGQETQYF. DNA for the CDR3: TGCGCCAGCAGCTTGGCCCAGGGGGTAGGCCAAGAGACCCAGTACTTC.

This sequence joins TRBV11-3 and TRBJ2-1, with TRBD2 identical over 9 bases. The CDR3 spans 15 residues. Germline trimming cut 3 bases from V and 7 bases from J; bases unmatched to any gene: 7. The V gene's germline CDR1 is SGHNT and CDR2 YENEEA. The CDR3, as DNA: TGTGCCAGCAGCTTGCCGGGACTAGCAATAAATGAGCAGTTCTTC. Protein product: CASSLPGLAINEQFF.

The V call is TRBV2, the J call TRBJ1-5; 7 bases align to TRBD1. V shed 2 bases and J 1 base; nucleotides not matched to a gene: 2. This CDR3 comprises 15 residues. CDR1 is SNHLY, CDR2 FYNNEI, per germline. The CDR3 DNA reads TGTGCCAGCAGTGAACCGACAGGGAGCAATCAGCCCCAGCATTTT. Translation: CASSEPTGSNQPQHF.

The chain employs TRBV19 and TRBJ1-2; 7 bases are a match to TRBD1. The germline V gene has CDR1 LNHDA and CDR2 SQIVND (reference sequence). Germline trimming cut 7 bases from V and 5 bases from J; bases unmatched to any gene: 10. CDR3 length: 14 amino acids. The CDR3 sequence: CASKPRTGRYGYTF. The CDR3 nucleotides are TGTGCCAGTAAACCTAGGACAGGCCGATATGGCTACACCTTC.

The genes are TRBV2 and TRBJ2-1, with 7 bases lining up with TRBD2. The CDR3 is made up of 12 amino acids. V was pared by 0 bases and J by 15 bases, with 5 bases of the junction left unmatched. The germline CDR1 and CDR2 sequences are SNHLY and FYNNEI. Written as DNA, the CDR3 is TGTGCCAGCAGTGAAGCACGGGGGGATCTGTTCTTC. As protein: CASSEARGDLFF.

The genes are TRBV19 and TRBJ2-1; the D gene is possibly TRBD2 (5 bases). From germline, CDR1 is LNHDA and CDR2 SQIVND (reference sequence). This CDR3 spans 15 amino acids. V was shortened by 6 bases and J by 8 bases, with 20 bases between the two germline ends. Here the CDR3 DNA reads TGTGCCAGTAGCCTCGACGGGGAATCCCGCGATGAGCAGTTCTTC. Encoded protein: CASSLDGESRDEQFF.

The chain couples TRBV2 to TRBJ2-5, with 8 bases aligning to TRBD1. V shed 9 bases and J 3 bases; nucleotides not matched to a gene: 15. From germline, CDR1 is SNHLY and CDR2 FYNNEI. The CDR3 is made up of 16 amino acids. CDR3 amino acids: CASKSRTGLLKETQYF. For the CDR3, the DNA is TGTGCCAGTAAATCTCGGACAGGGCTTTTGAAAGAGACCCAGTACTTC. The variable domain in full, with the rest retrieved from reference TRBV2 and TRBJ2-5, is EPEVTQTPSHQVTQMGQEVILRCVPISNHLYFYWYRQILGQKVEFLVSFYNNEISEKSEIFDDQFSVERPDGSNFTLKIRSTKLEDSAMYFCASKSRTGLLKETQYFGPGTRLLVL.

The V gene is TRBV29-1, the J gene TRBJ1-1; D may be TRBD1 (6 bases). CDR1 is SQVTM, CDR2 ANQGSEA, per germline. Trimming removed 7 bases from V and 8 bases from J, with 11 bases in between. The CDR3 totals 10 residues. This chain's CDR3 is CSGAGEEAFF. The CDR3 DNA reads as TGCAGCGGCGCAGGGGAGGAAGCTTTCTTT.

The chain has TRBV7-2 and TRBJ2-7, with no clear D. CDR3 size: 11 residues. Germline V CDR1 and CDR2: SGHTA, FQGNSA. Between the trimmed V and J ends, which lost 5 bases and 2 bases, there was a span of 4 bases. DNA of the CDR3: TGTGCCAGCAGCCTTACCTACGAGCAGTACTTC. Amino acid sequence: CASSLTYEQYF.